This entry is about one T cell receptor beta chain. Its antigen is as yet unknown. V lost 2 bases to trimming and J lost 5 bases; unmatched junction nucleotides: 16. This CDR3 spans 18 amino acids. The V gene's germline CDR1 is SEHNR and CDR2 FQNEAQ (reference sequence). The assay was immunoSEQ multiplex PCR, and TCRdb's table has in-frame clones only and misses some. The sample lists 60,000 to 70,000 clones, roughly 89% occurring once. The source of the sample is a study of Tregs in tolerant kidney transplant recipients. General study points: Biological reproducibility was not directly addressed in this study. Some patients' samples used different primers over time, so nucleotide sequences weren't comparable.

The chain joins TRBV7-9 to TRBJ2-3; 7 nucleotides line up with TRBD1. Material: CD8+ T cells from blood, obtained before the transplant. The sequence derives from a human donor who received a combined kidney and bone marrow transplant. The CDR3 reads CASSLPIPDRTGGDTQYF. CDR3 nucleotides: TGTGCCAGCAGCTTACCCATCCCGGACAGGACTGGTGGAGATACGCAGTATTTT.